The rows below give T cell receptor beta chains drawn from one sample of a study of blood T cell repertoires in COVID-19. Libraries were prepared by immunoSEQ multiplex PCR; TCRdb keeps only in-frame clonotypes and omits some of them. Here the sample spans around 230,000 clones, roughly 84% being singletons. Sequencing input: peripheral blood. These receptors were taken from a man aged 35-49 years with acute or convalescent COVID-19. CDR3s leave out the opening cysteine and the closing phenylalanine or tryptophan. Fields, in order: J gene, V gene, CDR3 protein.

J: TRBJ1-1; V: TRBV16; CDR3: ASTIDANTEAF
J: TRBJ1-3; V: TRBV9; CDR3: ASSVDPGRSGNTIY
J: TRBJ2-2; V: TRBV6-5; CDR3: ASTGLAGAGELF
J: TRBJ1-2; V: TRBV19; CDR3: ASSTTGGGYT
J: TRBJ1-6; V: TRBV15; CDR3: ATSGQRDSPLH
J: TRBJ2-4; V: TRBV19; CDR3: ASSPSRDRLLAKNIQY
J: TRBJ2-1; V: TRBV7-9; CDR3: ASSGGHGEQF
J: TRBJ1-2; V: TRBV19; CDR3: ASRTGQGASGYT
J: TRBJ2-7; V: TRBV6-5; CDR3: ASETGTGGYEQY
J: TRBJ2-2; V: TRBV7-2; CDR3: ASSLKSGETGELF
J: TRBJ1-2; V: TRBV10-3; CDR3: AINPGTGGVGLGYYGYT
J: TRBJ2-5; V: TRBV12-3/TRBV12-4; CDR3: ASSLAGRGTQY
J: TRBJ1-6; V: TRBV11-2; CDR3: ASSLGSPAHNSPLH
J: TRBJ2-3; V: TRBV5-1; CDR3: ASRTRTGFADTQY
J: TRBJ2-5; V: TRBV7-9; CDR3: ASSSRMGALETQY
J: TRBJ2-4; V: TRBV11-3; CDR3: ASSAPGESIQY
J: TRBJ2-1; V: TRBV5-1; CDR3: ASSPGLDNEQF
J: TRBJ2-7; V: TRBV5-1; CDR3: ASSRGGAEQY
J: TRBJ1-5; V: TRBV18; CDR3: ASSGDTNQPQH
J: TRBJ2-1; V: TRBV11-3; CDR3: ASSLESSYNEQF
J: TRBJ1-6; V: TRBV9; CDR3: ASSEGGQGVNSPLH
J: TRBJ2-1; V: TRBV19; CDR3: ASSSSPGGAQTYNEQF
J: TRBJ1-6; V: TRBV7-2; CDR3: ASSLGRSSNSPLH
J: TRBJ1-2; V: TRBV5-5; CDR3: ASNLQGARGYT
J: TRBJ2-3; V: TRBV9; CDR3: ASSALKAGDTQY
J: TRBJ2-6; V: TRBV5-1; CDR3: ASSWTLTSGANVLT
J: TRBJ2-7; V: TRBV18; CDR3: ASSRPQGYEQY
J: TRBJ1-1; V: TRBV6-5; CDR3: ASSYRQTNTEAF
J: TRBJ1-1; V: TRBV6-2/TRBV6-3; CDR3: ASSRSPRLEAF
J: TRBJ2-7; V: TRBV5-1; CDR3: ASSSTGFGEQY
J: TRBJ1-2; V: TRBV30; CDR3: AWSAGQGYGYT
J: TRBJ1-3; V: TRBV5-6; CDR3: ASSLQGGPIHSGNTIY
J: TRBJ2-1; V: TRBV9; CDR3: ASSPRGSSYNEQF
J: TRBJ2-7; V: TRBV5-1; CDR3: ASSLPGYEQY
J: TRBJ2-1; V: TRBV24-1; CDR3: ATSDSRKREGPYNEQF